This T cell receptor (beta chain) was sequenced for a study of beta chain features in type 1 diabetes. This clone was picked up a small number of times. The antigen remains unidentified. Study conclusions and caveats: There was a moderate but significant shortening of TCRB CDR3s in all four CD4+ subsets of Type 1 diabetes patients.

TCRB transcripts that were expressed got sequenced, as all of the isolated RNA had been reverse transcribed. TCRdb's table, derived via immunoSEQ multiplex PCR, lists solely in-frame clones and lacks some. This table has about 620,000 clones, 15% appearing once. The germline gives CDR1 MGHRA, CDR2 YSYEKL. This CDR3 has 16 amino acids. Trimming took 1 base from V and 6 from J, leaving 18 bases between them. Per donor, one heparinised blood draw averaged approximately 120 mL. This chain connects TRBV4-1 to TRBJ1-2; D gene unclear. The source material was naive CD4+ T cells from blood. The source is a young man in good health. The CDR3: CASSQAPGSQPDGYTF. Written as DNA, the CDR3 is TGCGCCAGCAGCCAAGCCCCCGGCAGTCAGCCGGATGGCTACACCTTC.